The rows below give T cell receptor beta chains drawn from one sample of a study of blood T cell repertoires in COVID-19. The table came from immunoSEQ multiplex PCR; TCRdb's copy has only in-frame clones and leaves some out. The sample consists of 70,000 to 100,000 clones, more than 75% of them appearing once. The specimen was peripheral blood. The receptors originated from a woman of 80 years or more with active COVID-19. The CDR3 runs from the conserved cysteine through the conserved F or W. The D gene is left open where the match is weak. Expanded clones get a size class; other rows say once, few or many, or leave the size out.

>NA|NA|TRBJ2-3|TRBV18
CASSPPVGTDTQYF
TGTGCCAGCTCACCACCCGTAGGCACAGATACGCAGTATTTT
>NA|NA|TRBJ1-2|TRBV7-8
CASSLGGSANYGYTF
TGTGCCAGCAGCTTAGGCGGATCCGCCAACTATGGCTACACCTTC
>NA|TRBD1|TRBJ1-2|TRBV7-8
CASSLAQGAGNGYTF
TGTGCCAGCAGCTTAGCGCAGGGGGCCGGGAACGGCTACACCTTC
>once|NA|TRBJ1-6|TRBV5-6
CAILGGTLHF
TGTGCCATCTTAGGCGGGACCCTCCACTTT
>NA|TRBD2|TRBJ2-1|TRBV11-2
CASSSYIWEGQDNEQFF
TGTGCCAGCAGCTCCTATATTTGGGAGGGCCAGGACAATGAGCAGTTCTTC
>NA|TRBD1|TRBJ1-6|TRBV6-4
CASRPPGQGSRNSPLHF
TGTGCCAGCAGACCCCCGGGACAGGGCTCGAGGAATTCACCCCTCCACTTT
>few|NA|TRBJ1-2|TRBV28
CASSSYRRNYGYTF
TGTGCCAGCAGCTCGTACAGGCGCAACTATGGCTACACCTTC
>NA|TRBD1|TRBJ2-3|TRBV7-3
CASSLGTAADTQYF
TGTGCCAGCAGCCTTGGGACAGCAGCAGATACGCAGTATTTT
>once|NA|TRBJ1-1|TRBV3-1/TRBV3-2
CASSQGPRTEAFF
TGTGCCAGCAGCCAAGGCCCGAGGACTGAAGCTTTCTTT
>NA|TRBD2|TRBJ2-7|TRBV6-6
CASRRTSGMPYEQYF
TGTGCCAGCAGAAGGACTAGCGGGATGCCCTACGAGCAGTACTTC
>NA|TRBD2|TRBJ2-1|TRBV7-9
CASSARTSGNNEQFF
TGTGCCAGCAGCGCAAGGACTAGCGGAAACAATGAGCAGTTCTTC
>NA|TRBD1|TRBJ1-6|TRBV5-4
CASSPPPGGGSPLHF
TGTGCCAGCAGCCCCCCCCCAGGGGGAGGCTCACCCCTCCACTTT
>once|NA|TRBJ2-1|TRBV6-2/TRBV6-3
CASSRQPHHPRDEQFF
TGTGCCAGCAGTCGACAGCCCCACCACCCACGGGATGAGCAGTTCTTC
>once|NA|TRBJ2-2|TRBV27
CASATNSNTGELFF
TGTGCCAGCGCCACCAACTCGAACACCGGGGAGCTGTTTTTT
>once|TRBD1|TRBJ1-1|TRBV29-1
CSVLRGQGSEAFF
TGCAGCGTTTTGCGGGGACAGGGGTCCGAAGCTTTCTTT
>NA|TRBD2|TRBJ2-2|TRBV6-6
CASSLAGGELFF
TGTGCCAGCAGCTTAGCGGGCGGGGAGCTGTTTTTT
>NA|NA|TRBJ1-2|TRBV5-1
CASSLRPLAGYGYTF
TGCGCCAGCAGCTTACGTCCCCTGGCAGGCTATGGCTACACCTTC
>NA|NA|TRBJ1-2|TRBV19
CASSIGANYGYTF
TGTGCCAGTAGTATAGGAGCTAACTATGGCTACACCTTC
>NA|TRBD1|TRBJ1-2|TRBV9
CASSVGQGLGGYTF
TGTGCCAGCAGCGTAGGACAGGGGCTTGGGGGCTACACCTTC
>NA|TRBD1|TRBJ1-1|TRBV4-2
CASSPDRGVNTEAFF
TGTGCCAGCAGCCCAGACAGGGGAGTGAACACTGAAGCTTTCTTT
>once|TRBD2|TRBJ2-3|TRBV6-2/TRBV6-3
CASRPPGTRDTQYF
TGTGCCAGCAGGCCTCCCGGGACTAGAGATACGCAGTATTTT
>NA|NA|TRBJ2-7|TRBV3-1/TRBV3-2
CATDAGGGAYEQYF
TGTGCCACCGACGCAGGTGGAGGCGCCTACGAGCAGTACTTC
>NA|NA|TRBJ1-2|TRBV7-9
CASSEDSPNISPGYTF
TGTGCCAGCAGCGAGGACAGCCCAAATATATCTCCGGGCTACACCTTC
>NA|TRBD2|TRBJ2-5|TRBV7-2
CASSLMSGRARETQYF
TGTGCCAGCAGCTTAATGAGCGGGAGGGCCAGGGAGACCCAGTACTTC
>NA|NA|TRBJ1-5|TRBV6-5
CASRSGVSNQPQHF
TGTGCCAGCAGATCAGGGGTTAGCAATCAGCCCCAGCATTTT
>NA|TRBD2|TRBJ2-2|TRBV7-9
CASSPGLAVLGELFF
TGTGCCAGCAGCCCTGGACTAGCTGTTTTAGGGGAGCTGTTTTTT
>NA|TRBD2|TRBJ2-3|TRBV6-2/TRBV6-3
CASSDRTSGSRTDTQYF
TGTGCCAGCAGTGACCGGACTAGCGGGAGTCGGACAGATACGCAGTATTTT
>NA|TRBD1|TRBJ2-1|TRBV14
CASSQWTGEQFF
TGTGCCAGCAGCCAATGGACAGGGGAGCAGTTCTTC
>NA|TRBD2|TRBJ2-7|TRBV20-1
CSAKLAGGGYF
TGCAGTGCTAAATTAGCGGGAGGAGGGTACTTC
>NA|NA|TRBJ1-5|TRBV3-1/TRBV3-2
CASSQGDHQPQHF
TGTGCCAGCAGCCAAGGAGATCATCAGCCCCAGCATTTT
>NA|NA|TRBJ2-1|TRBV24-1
CATSDFSRAGYNEQFF
TGTGCCACCAGTGATTTTTCCAGGGCGGGATACAATGAGCAGTTCTTC
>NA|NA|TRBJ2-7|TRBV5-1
CASSLSDTQYEQYF
TGCGCCAGCAGCTTATCTGACACCCAATACGAGCAGTACTTC
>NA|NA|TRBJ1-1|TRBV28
CASSFTGVEAFF
TGTGCCAGCAGTTTTACCGGGGTTGAAGCTTTCTTT
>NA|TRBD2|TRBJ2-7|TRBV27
CASSTYSGRRSHEQYF
TGTGCCAGCAGTACGTATAGCGGGAGACGTTCCCACGAGCAGTACTTC
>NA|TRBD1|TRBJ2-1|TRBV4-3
CASSQPGTGLTYNEQFF
TGCGCCAGCAGCCAACCCGGGACAGGGTTAACCTACAATGAGCAGTTCTTC
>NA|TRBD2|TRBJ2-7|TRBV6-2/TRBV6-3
CASSYGVAGSYEQYF
TGTGCCAGCAGTTATGGAGTAGCGGGTTCCTACGAGCAGTACTTC
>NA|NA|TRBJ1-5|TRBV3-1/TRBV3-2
CASTTLQHF
TGTGCCAGCACCACTCTCCAGCATTTT
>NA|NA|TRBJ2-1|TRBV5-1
CASSGGGGGYNEQFF
TGCGCCAGCAGCGGAGGAGGTGGGGGGTACAATGAGCAGTTCTTC
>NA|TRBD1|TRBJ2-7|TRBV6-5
CASRSPGQALEQYF
TGTGCCAGCAGATCGCCGGGACAGGCTCTCGAGCAGTACTTC
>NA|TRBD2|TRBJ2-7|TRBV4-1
CASSQVLPYRTSGRTSSYEQYF
TGCGCCAGCAGCCAAGTCCTTCCATATCGGACTAGCGGGAGGACCAGCTCCTACGAGCAGTACTTC
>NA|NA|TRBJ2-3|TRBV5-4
CASSPPLGASTDTQYF
TGTGCCAGCAGCCCCCCCCTAGGGGCAAGCACAGATACGCAGTATTTT
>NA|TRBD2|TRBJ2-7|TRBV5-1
CASSLASSGTYEQYF
TGCGCCAGCAGCTTGGCGTCTAGCGGGACCTACGAGCAGTACTTC
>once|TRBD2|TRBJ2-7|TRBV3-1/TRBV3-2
CASWNGRFGYEQYF
TGTGCCAGCTGGAACGGGAGGTTCGGATACGAGCAGTACTTC
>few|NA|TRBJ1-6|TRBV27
CASSLWRGRGSPLHF
TGTGCCAGCAGTTTATGGAGGGGCCGGGGTTCACCCCTCCACTTT
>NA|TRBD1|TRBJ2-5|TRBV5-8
CASSRDRWDEETQYF
TGTGCCAGCAGCAGGGACAGATGGGACGAAGAGACCCAGTACTTC
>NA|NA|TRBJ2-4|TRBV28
CASSPQGLGKNIQYF
TGTGCCAGCAGTCCCCAGGGTTTGGGCAAAAACATTCAGTACTTC
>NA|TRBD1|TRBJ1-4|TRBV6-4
CASSPGTGVHEKLFF
TGTGCCAGCAGCCCCGGAACAGGGGTACATGAAAAACTGTTTTTT
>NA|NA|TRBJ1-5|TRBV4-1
CASSQDWGDPRDQPQHF
TGCGCCAGCAGCCAAGACTGGGGGGATCCCCGGGATCAGCCCCAGCATTTT
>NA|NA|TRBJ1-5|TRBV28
CVSSSGGSNQPQHF
TGTGTCAGCAGTTCCGGCGGTAGCAATCAGCCCCAGCATTTT
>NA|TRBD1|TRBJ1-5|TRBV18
CASEGASNQPQHF
TGTGCCAGCGAGGGGGCTAGCAATCAGCCCCAGCATTTT
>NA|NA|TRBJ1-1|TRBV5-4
CASTLGPRAGTEAFF
TGTGCCAGCACCCTGGGGCCCCGAGCGGGGACTGAAGCTTTCTTT
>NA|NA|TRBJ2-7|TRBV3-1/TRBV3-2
CASSPSLALKGYEQYF
TGTGCCAGCAGCCCGTCTCTAGCGTTGAAGGGTTACGAGCAGTACTTC
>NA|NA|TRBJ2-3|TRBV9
CASSVGWGGTDTQYF
TGTGCCAGCAGCGTAGGCTGGGGGGGCACAGATACGCAGTATTTT
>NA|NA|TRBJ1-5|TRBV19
CASKRPTEPNQPQHF
TGTGCCAGTAAGCGCCCGACAGAACCCAATCAGCCCCAGCATTTT
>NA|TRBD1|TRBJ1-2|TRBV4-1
CASSQEGQGYGYTF
TGCGCCAGCAGCCAAGAGGGACAGGGCTATGGCTACACCTTC
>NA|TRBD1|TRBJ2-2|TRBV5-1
CASSGGQGDVGELFF
TGCGCCAGCAGCGGGGGACAGGGGGATGTCGGGGAGCTGTTTTTT
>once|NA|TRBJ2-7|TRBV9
CASSVSTGQPNEQYF
TGTGCCAGCAGCGTAAGTACCGGACAGCCGAACGAGCAGTACTTC
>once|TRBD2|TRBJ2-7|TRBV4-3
CASSQGLAGDSLSSYEQYF
TGCGCCAGCAGCCAAGGCCTGGCGGGAGATTCACTGAGCTCCTACGAGCAGTACTTC
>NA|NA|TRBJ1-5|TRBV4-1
CASSQDRREVGNQPQHF
TGCGCCAGCAGCCAAGACCGGAGGGAAGTGGGCAATCAGCCCCAGCATTTT
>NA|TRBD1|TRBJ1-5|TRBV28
CASSLNGQGNQPQHF
TGTGCCAGCAGTTTAAATGGACAGGGAAATCAGCCCCAGCATTTT